The present TCR beta chain was sequenced within a study of cytomegalovirus exposure and HLA in healthy donors. Findings of the study overall: Subsequent analysis found a tendency for first-cohort TCR clusters to co-occur within the 120 or so validation repertoires. While the bulk of TCR sequences proved rare, some public TCRs turned up in many donors.

Data came from immunoSEQ multiplex PCR; TCRdb stores just in-frame clones and leaves some out. The sample contains around 180,000 clones, about 82% of which appear only once. Germline assignment: CDR1 MGHDK and CDR2 SYGVNS. The CDR3 consists of 15 residues. The V gene lost 1 base and the J gene lost 8 bases, with 17 bases spanning the gap. As to this clone: What it binds is not known.

The source of this sequence is a woman between 18 and 30 years old in good health and CMV-seronegative. Sequencing used PBMCs. The J gene is TRBJ1-2, the V gene TRBV25-1; D perhaps matches TRBD1 (6 bases). CDR3 in DNA: TGTGCCAGCAGTGAATTACAGGGTAGGAAAAGCGGCTACACCTTC. This sequence encodes CASSELQGRKSGYTF.